This T cell receptor (beta chain) stems from a study of blood T cells in healthy people across ages. Next came a second PCR, run for about 7 to 12 cycles, which used a sample-barcoded 5' primer along with a J-beta primer mix. Researchers report that each sample yielded at least 2.5 million CDR3-containing paired-end reads. TCRdb re-analysed the 5' RACE reads in MiXCR, keeping a single row per CDR3 protein. The sample holds 800,000 or so distinct CDR3 sequences, roughly 25% seen once. As for this clonotype: Its antigen is still unknown.

Study-wide results and caveats: It was not known whether donors were CMV positive (a possible confounder of expanded clonotype changes).

From germline, CDR1 is SGHTA and CDR2 FQGNSA. The CDR3 is 17 residues long. V was cut by 1 base and J by 0 bases, with 13 bases left in between. The sample also formed part of further work on T cells of mothers and their children.

Material for sequencing was blood. The gene calls are TRBV7-2 and TRBJ1-3, with a possible D match to TRBD1 (5 bases). The sequence derives from a boy under 18 in good health. Written as DNA, the CDR3 is TGTGCCAGCAGCTTAGAGGGGAGGAGGGTCTCTGGAAACACCATATATTTT. Protein: CASSLEGRRVSGNTIYF.